This T cell receptor (beta chain) came from a study of cytomegalovirus exposure and HLA in healthy donors. The PCR employed 60 Vbeta primers together with 13 Jbeta primers. The assay was immunoSEQ multiplex PCR, and TCRdb's table has in-frame clones only and misses some. This sample's table has some 200,000 clones. The germline V gene has CDR1 LNHDA and CDR2 SQIVND (reference sequence). The CDR3 extends over 15 amino acids. V shed 5 bases, J shed 2 bases, and the junction held 7 bases outside the gene matches. Broader study findings: The number of N-insertions in an Asian-associated ancestry cluster was reportedly below the roughly 670-donor mean in a later analysis. HLA allele associations emerged for about 18,000 TCR beta sequences in a later analysis, at 0.05 false discovery rate. The authors enumerated over 150 TCR beta chains as linked to cytomegalovirus. When a later analysis compared HLA-associated TCR beta chains with equally common others, the HLA-associated chains turned out to be more clonally expanded and to have lower generation probabilities.

Regarding this clone: Its specificity is not known.

The V call is TRBV19, the J call TRBJ2-3, with TRBD2 matching 7 bases. The clonotype originates from a woman aged 18 to 35 in good health and CMV-seropositive. Sequences were obtained from PBMCs. This CDR3 reads CASSPGLGLTDTQYF. In DNA form, the CDR3 reads TGTGCCAGTAGTCCAGGACTAGGGCTCACAGATACGCAGTATTTT.